This TCR beta chain was obtained from a study of T cell responses to AZD1222 COVID-19 vaccine (dated by TCRdb to about 2021). With regard to the full study: Because spike-specific TCR depth and breadth did not differ between the two schedules, AZD1222 recipients who got a second dose at roughly 4 weeks were pooled with those who got a second dose at roughly 12 weeks. Trial participants were enrolled by age into subgroups of 18-55, 56-69 and 70-plus years, and 148, 28 and 57 TCR-sequenced participants, respectively, were included in these subgroups. TCR sequencing was performed for about 240 trial participants, of whom about 200 were given two doses of AZD1222 and 26 were given two doses of MenACWY control vaccine. Beyond this particular receptor, the publication reports: Most participants were white British and females outnumbered males, and the authors suggested that clonal diversity may have been underestimated. Reportedly, almost half of the unique spike-specific TCRs recognized epitopes lying outside the regions that are mutated in the B.1.351 and B.1.1.7 variants. Spike-specific TCR breadth and depth rose significantly after two AZD1222 doses compared with day 0 and with MenACWY recipients. Because no samples from the day 14 peak response were available, repertoires could be characterized only after the peak T cell response. Conclusions about previously exposed vaccinees were limited because only six AZD1222 recipients were SARS-CoV-2 seropositive at baseline. The 56-69-year group was small, and its depth increase did not reach significance, likely because of low power. CD4 TCRs associated with the vaccine covered the entire spike protein, and the dominant responses were in regions 160-218 and 743-854.

The CDR3 regions of human TCRbeta chains were analyzed by immunosequencing. In the original analysis: TCRs in the repertoires were matched against a reference library of SARS-CoV-2-specific TCRs that had been generated with the MIRA antigen-specificity platform. Breadth was defined as the fraction of unique TCRs that were SARS-CoV-2-associated, and depth was defined as the fraction of total T cells that were SARS-CoV-2-associated. Using the MIRA data, every spike-specific TCR was mapped to the spike region that the TCR reacted to and assigned to either a CD4 or a CD8 class. Log10-transformed breadth and depth values were compared by one-way ANOVA with Sidak's multiple comparisons tests. Not all clones reach the TCRdb copy of this immuneACCESS table, which keeps in-frame sequences only. Checked studies attribute under half of the gap to unresolved V genes and leave the rest unexplained. D and trimming were read from the DNA, whereas the V and J calls and clone size are those reported in that table. The table for this sample lists roughly 150,000 clones; 92% of them were counted only once. The ten biggest clones cover 2.3% of the sample.

What this sample's time point label stands for: baseline before first vaccination. Vaccinee samples came from UK trials COV001 and COV002, including a single-blind randomized controlled phase 2/3 trial of AZD1222 (ChAdOx1 nCoV-19) in healthy adults. For TCRbeta chain sequencing, PBMC samples from trial participants were taken at day 0 and at day 28 after the second dose. Concerning this clone itself: Its antigen is not yet known. The sample holds no much larger clone one base away, and base qualities are not on file.

V is clipped by 4 bases and J by 1 base, and the sequence between their germline boundaries is 19 bases long. The germline V gene sets CDR1 to SNHLY and CDR2 to FYNNEI. Including cysteine and phenylalanine, the CDR3 has 17 amino acids. This entry keeps only the CDR3 DNA: 51 bases, framed from base 1. The sample here was peripheral blood, taken on day 0 of AZD1222 vaccination. The rearranged chain carries TRBV2 and TRBJ1-2; TRBD1 is a weak D gene call, 6 bases matching. This receptor was taken from an adult in good health. The sequenced DNA is TGTGCCAGCAGTGTCACCCGAGACAACAGGGTTAACTATGGCTACACCTTC. This sequence encodes CASSVTRDNRVNYGYTF.